This TCR beta chain was recovered during a study of PD-L1 blockade in urothelial cancer. About the research overall: When blood samples were assessed, the median T cell count was some 140,000.

This clone was seen once. The target antigen is unknown. General observations from the study: In blood at 3 weeks, tumor-associated clones expanded more among patients with durable benefit.

From germline, CDR1 is SNHLY and CDR2 FYNNEI. V was cut by 2 bases and J by 5 bases, with 12 bases left in between. This CDR3 comprises 15 residues. Synthetic TCR analog templates were spiked into each PCR. Profiling relied on immunoSEQ multiplex PCR, and the TCRdb table lists in-frame clones only, not all of them. The table shows about 95,000 clones, with 90% occurring only once. Time point reported: pretreatment peripheral blood. The clonotype originates from a man aged 55-75 years with urothelial cancer. J is TRBJ1-4 and V is TRBV2; D might be TRBD1 (6 bases). Here the sequenced sample was PBMCs, taken around atezolizumab (anti-PD-L1) treatment. CDR3 region: CASSERGGRNEKLFF. CDR3 bases: TGTGCCAGCAGTGAAAGGGGGGGCAGGAATGAAAAACTGTTTTTT. The full variable domain, rest sourced from reference TRBV2 and TRBJ1-4, is EPEVTQTPSHQVTQMGQEVILRCVPISNHLYFYWYRQILGQKVEFLVSFYNNEISEKSEIFDDQFSVERPDGSNFTLKIRSTKLEDSAMYFCASSERGGRNEKLFFGSGTQLSVL.